This TCR beta chain was identified during a study of beta chain features in type 1 diabetes. In the case of this clone: Within the sample, other DNA sequences also encode this same CDR3.

Since all of the isolated RNA was reverse transcribed, expressed TCRB transcripts were what got sequenced. The table came from immunoSEQ multiplex PCR; TCRdb's copy has only in-frame clones and leaves some out. The data show 600,000 to 650,000 clones, around 16% seen once. Germline V gives CDR1 MDHEN, CDR2 SYDVKM. V was clipped by 6 bases and J by 5 bases, with 10 bases between them. The CDR3 totals 12 residues. Sequenced: naive CD4+ T cells from blood. The chain uses TRBV28 and TRBJ1-2; D might be TRBD1 (6 bases). The receptor comes from a man aged 18-30 years in good health. The DNA of the CDR3 is TGTGCCAGCAGCTTAACAGGGTATGGCTACACCTTC. The encoded protein is CASSLTGYGYTF.